This is a list of T cell receptor beta chains from one sample in a study of a mutant IDH1 vaccine in newly diagnosed glioma. No antigen has been assigned to these receptors. Using immunoSEQ multiplex PCR, the repertoire was profiled, and TCRdb retains in-frame clones only, with some absent. The sample gives 50,000 to 75,000 clones, roughly 74% of which show up once; roughly 5% is in the top ten. The sequencing used PBMCs, collected from a glioma patient whose treatment included an IDH1 peptide vaccine. The receptor source for this set is a man aged 50 or older with glioma. The CDR3 runs from the conserved cysteine through the conserved F or W. The order of the fields is V gene, D gene, clone size, J gene, CDR3 protein, CDR3 DNA. The D gene is left open where the match is weak. Rows give clone size only sometimes, using once, few, many, or a class for an expanded clone.

>TRBV4-2|-|-|TRBJ2-7
CASSQDEITRYF
TGTGCCAGCAGCCAAGACGAGATAACGCGGTACTTC
>TRBV2|-|-|TRBJ2-2
CASSEFLAGELFF
TGTGCCAGCAGTGAGTTCTTGGCCGGGGAGCTGTTTTTT
>TRBV7-2|-|once|TRBJ1-5
CASSLNNQPQHF
TGTGCCAGCAGCTTAAACAATCAGCCCCAGCATTTT
>TRBV5-4|-|-|TRBJ2-7
CASSLGTIIREQYF
TGTGCCAGCAGCCTAGGGACAATAATACGGGAGCAGTACTTC
>TRBV7-2|TRBD1|once|TRBJ1-5
CASSSRQGYQPQHF
TGTGCCAGCAGCTCGCGACAGGGGTACCAGCCCCAGCATTTT
>TRBV14|-|-|TRBJ1-3
CASSPWRGNSGNTIYF
TGTGCCAGCAGCCCTTGGCGGGGCAACTCTGGAAACACCATATATTTT
>TRBV9|-|few|TRBJ1-1
CASSVTPDNLNTEAFF
TGTGCCAGCAGCGTAACCCCGGACAATTTAAACACTGAAGCTTTCTTT
>TRBV13|TRBD1|once|TRBJ1-1
CASSSLGGRTEAFF
TGTGCCAGCAGCTCGCTAGGGGGCCGCACTGAAGCTTTCTTT
>TRBV5-8|TRBD1|-|TRBJ1-6
CASGQGYNSPLHF
TGTGCCAGTGGACAGGGGTATAATTCACCCCTCCACTTT
>TRBV30|TRBD1|-|TRBJ1-2
CAWSTGAPNYGYTF
TGTGCCTGGTCGACAGGGGCCCCTAACTATGGCTACACCTTC
>TRBV7-9|TRBD1|-|TRBJ1-4
CASSYTGATNEKLFF
TGTGCCAGCAGTTACACAGGGGCAACTAATGAAAAACTGTTTTTT
>TRBV4-1|-|-|TRBJ1-5
CASSRLVTGSNQPQHF
TGCGCCAGCAGCCGCCTGGTCACGGGGAGCAATCAGCCCCAGCATTTT
>TRBV5-4|-|-|TRBJ1-2
CASRTSGGEYGYTF
TGTGCCAGCAGAACCTCGGGGGGCGAGTATGGCTACACCTTC
>TRBV15|-|few|TRBJ1-5
CATSRWVDQPQHF
TGTGCCACCAGCAGATGGGTTGATCAGCCCCAGCATTTT
>TRBV2|TRBD1|-|TRBJ2-7
CASSLGQGVSYEQYF
TGTGCCAGCAGTCTGGGACAGGGGGTCTCCTACGAGCAGTACTTC
>TRBV6-6|TRBD1|-|TRBJ1-1
CASSYAGGNTEAFF
TGTGCCAGCAGTTACGCAGGGGGGAACACTGAAGCTTTCTTT
>TRBV5-6|-|-|TRBJ1-1
CASSFLGTNTEAFF
TGTGCCAGCAGCTTTTTGGGCACGAACACTGAAGCTTTCTTT
>TRBV14|-|few|TRBJ1-4
CASSTGQFNEKLFF
TGTGCCAGCAGCACCGGACAGTTTAATGAAAAACTGTTTTTT
>TRBV4-3|-|once|TRBJ2-7
CASSQGLANLYEQYF
TGCGCCAGCAGCCAAGGCCTAGCGAACCTCTACGAGCAGTACTTC
>TRBV9|TRBD1|once|TRBJ1-2
CASSVGGTGGAHGYTF
TGTGCCAGCAGCGTAGGCGGGACAGGGGGGGCCCATGGCTACACCTTC
>TRBV30|-|-|TRBJ1-4
CASHRGAGNEKLFF
TGTGCCTCTCACCGGGGGGCAGGCAATGAAAAACTGTTTTTT
>TRBV30|-|-|TRBJ1-4
CAWTAGREEEKLFF
TGTGCCTGGACCGCGGGCAGGGAGGAGGAAAAACTGTTTTTT
>TRBV27|-|-|TRBJ2-6
CASSSTNPRAGANVLTF
TGTGCCAGCAGTTCCACGAACCCTAGGGCCGGGGCCAACGTCCTGACTTTC
>TRBV18|TRBD1|-|TRBJ1-5
CASSPTGANQPQHF
TGTGCCAGCTCACCTACAGGGGCTAATCAGCCCCAGCATTTT
>TRBV7-9|TRBD1|-|TRBJ1-2
CASSSLDRVILNGYTF
TGTGCCAGCAGCTCTTTGGACAGGGTGATATTGAATGGCTACACCTTC
>TRBV14|-|-|TRBJ2-7
CASSRSTGITYEQYF
TGTGCCAGCAGCCGGTCGACAGGTATTACCTACGAGCAGTACTTC
>TRBV6-1|TRBD1|-|TRBJ1-4
CASSDARGNEKLFF
TGTGCCAGCAGTGATGCCAGGGGGAATGAAAAACTGTTTTTT
>TRBV5-1|-|-|TRBJ1-1
CASSLGGASTEAFF
TGCGCCAGCAGCTTGGGAGGCGCCAGCACTGAAGCTTTCTTT
>TRBV11-2|-|few|TRBJ1-2
CASSEGASYGYTF
TGTGCCAGCAGCGAGGGCGCGAGCTATGGCTACACCTTC
>TRBV27|-|-|TRBJ2-5
CASIPPQETQYF
TGTGCCAGCATCCCCCCGCAAGAGACCCAGTACTTC
>TRBV7-2|-|-|TRBJ1-1
CASSSRGDTEAFF
TGTGCCAGCAGCTCGAGGGGCGACACTGAAGCTTTCTTT
>TRBV10-3|-|-|TRBJ1-2
CAISEFLGYGYTF
TGTGCCATCAGTGAGTTCTTAGGGTATGGCTACACCTTC
>TRBV5-1|TRBD1|-|TRBJ1-4
CASSLEGALVQTNEKLFF
TGCGCCAGCAGCTTGGAGGGGGCGCTGGTTCAGACTAATGAAAAACTGTTTTTT
>TRBV7-8|-|few|TRBJ1-1
CASSLTGNTEAFF
TGTGCCAGCAGCTTGACAGGGAACACTGAAGCTTTCTTT
>TRBV7-2|-|-|TRBJ1-5
CASRRSAGDQPQHF
TGTGCCAGCAGAAGGAGTGCAGGGGATCAGCCCCAGCATTTT
>TRBV4-1|-|-|TRBJ2-7
CASSQRENWGNEQYF
TGCGCCAGCAGCCAGAGGGAGAACTGGGGTAACGAGCAGTACTTC
>TRBV7-2|-|-|TRBJ2-3
CASSRLADTQYF
TGTGCCAGCAGTCGACTCGCAGATACGCAGTATTTT
>TRBV9|-|few|TRBJ2-7
CASSVEPKGNYEQYF
TGTGCCAGCAGCGTAGAGCCGAAAGGGAACTACGAGCAGTACTTC
>TRBV30|-|few|TRBJ1-6
CAWKVYNSPLHF
TGTGCCTGGAAGGTCTATAATTCACCCCTCCACTTT
>TRBV27|-|few|TRBJ2-7
CASRPQGGTSEQYF
TGTGCCAGCAGACCACAGGGAGGAACGTCCGAGCAGTACTTC
>TRBV5-6|TRBD1|-|TRBJ1-1
CASSVRDRGTNTEAFF
TGTGCCAGCAGCGTACGGGACAGGGGGACGAACACTGAAGCTTTCTTT
>TRBV9|-|-|TRBJ2-1
CASSVDTGEYNEQFF
TGTGCCAGCAGCGTAGACACGGGGGAATACAATGAGCAGTTCTTC
>TRBV27|TRBD1|once|TRBJ2-5
CASSTHTGGLQETQYF
TGTGCCAGCAGTACCCACACAGGGGGCCTTCAAGAGACCCAGTACTTC
>TRBV27|TRBD1|-|TRBJ2-1
CASSLIGDRVINEQFF
TGTGCCAGCAGTTTAATCGGGGACAGGGTTATCAATGAGCAGTTCTTC
>TRBV2|-|-|TRBJ1-4
CASSFTGIRNEKLFF
TGTGCCTCCAGTTTTACGGGAATCAGAAATGAAAAACTGTTTTTT